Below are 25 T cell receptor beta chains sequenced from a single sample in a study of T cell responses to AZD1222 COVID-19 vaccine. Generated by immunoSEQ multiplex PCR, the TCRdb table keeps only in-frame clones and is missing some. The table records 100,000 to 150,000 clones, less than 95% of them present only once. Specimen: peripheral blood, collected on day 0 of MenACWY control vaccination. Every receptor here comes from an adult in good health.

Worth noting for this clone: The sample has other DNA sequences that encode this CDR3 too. This CDR3 is CASSLREETQYF. In DNA form, the CDR3 reads TGTGCCAGCAGTTTAAGGGAAGAGACCCAGTACTTC. The rearrangement uses TRBV12-3 or TRBV12-4 and TRBJ2-5; no definite D call. Trimming cost V 2 bases and J 3 bases, with 4 bases left between them. The CDR3 totals 12 residues.

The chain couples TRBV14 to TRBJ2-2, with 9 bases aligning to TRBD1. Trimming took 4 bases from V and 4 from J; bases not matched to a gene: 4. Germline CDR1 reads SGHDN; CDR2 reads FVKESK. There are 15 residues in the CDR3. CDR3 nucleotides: TGTGCCAGCAGCCTTGGACAGGGGACCACCGGGGAGCTGTTTTTT. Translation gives CASSLGQGTTGELFF.

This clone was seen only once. DNA for the CDR3: TGTGCCACCAGCTACGGGACAGGGGGCTATGAGCAGTTCTTC. Protein sequence: CATSYGTGGYEQFF. This chain joins TRBV15 and TRBJ2-1; TRBD1 matches 12 bases. The V gene's germline CDR1 is LNHNV and CDR2 YYDKDF (reference sequence). The CDR3 has 14 amino acids. J gave up 8 bases and V 5 bases, and 4 bases lay outside the gene matches.

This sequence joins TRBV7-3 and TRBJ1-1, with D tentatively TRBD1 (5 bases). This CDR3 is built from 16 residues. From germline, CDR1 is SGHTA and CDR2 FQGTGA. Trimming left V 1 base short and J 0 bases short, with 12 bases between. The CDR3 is CASSLNPGPVNTEAFF. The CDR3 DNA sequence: TGTGCCAGCAGCTTAAATCCGGGGCCGGTGAACACTGAAGCTTTCTTT. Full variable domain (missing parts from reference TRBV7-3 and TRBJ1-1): GAGVSQTPSNKVTEKGKYVELRCDPISGHTALYWYRQSLGQGPEFLIYFQGTGAADDSGLPNDRFFAVRPEGSVSTLKIQRTERGDSAVYLCASSLNPGPVNTEAFFGQGTRLTVV.

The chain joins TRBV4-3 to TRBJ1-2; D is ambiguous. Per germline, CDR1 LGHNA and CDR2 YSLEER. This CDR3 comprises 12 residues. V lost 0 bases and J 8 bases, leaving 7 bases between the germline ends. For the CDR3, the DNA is TGCGCCAGCAGCCAAGATGCCCGGGGCTACACCTTC. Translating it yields CASSQDARGYTF.

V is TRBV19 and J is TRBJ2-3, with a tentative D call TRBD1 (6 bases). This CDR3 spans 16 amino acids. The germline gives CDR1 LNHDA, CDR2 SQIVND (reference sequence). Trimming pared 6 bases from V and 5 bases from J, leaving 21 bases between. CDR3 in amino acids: CASSPPQGQRIDTQYF. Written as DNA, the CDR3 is TGTGCCAGTAGCCCCCCTCAGGGGCAGAGGATAGATACGCAGTATTTT.

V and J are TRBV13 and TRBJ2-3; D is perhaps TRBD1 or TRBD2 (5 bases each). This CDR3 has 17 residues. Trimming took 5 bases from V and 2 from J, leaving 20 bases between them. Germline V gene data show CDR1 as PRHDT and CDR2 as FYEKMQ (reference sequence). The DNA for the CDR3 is TGTGCCAGCAGCCACACCCGGGACCCAAATTACACAGATACGCAGTATTTT. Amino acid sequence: CASSHTRDPNYTDTQYF.

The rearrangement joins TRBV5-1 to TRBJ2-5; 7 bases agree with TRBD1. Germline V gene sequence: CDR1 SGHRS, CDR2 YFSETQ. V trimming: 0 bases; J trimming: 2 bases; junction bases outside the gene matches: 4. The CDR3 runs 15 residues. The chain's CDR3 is CASSLVQGLQETQYF. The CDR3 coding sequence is TGCGCCAGCAGCTTGGTACAGGGGTTGCAAGAGACCCAGTACTTC.

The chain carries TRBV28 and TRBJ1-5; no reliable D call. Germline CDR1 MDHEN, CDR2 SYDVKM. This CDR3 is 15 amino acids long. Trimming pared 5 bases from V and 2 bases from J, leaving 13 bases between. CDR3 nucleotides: TGTGCCAGCAGTCCCGATCAGAGGGGCAATCAGCCCCAGCATTTT. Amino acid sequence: CASSPDQRGNQPQHF.

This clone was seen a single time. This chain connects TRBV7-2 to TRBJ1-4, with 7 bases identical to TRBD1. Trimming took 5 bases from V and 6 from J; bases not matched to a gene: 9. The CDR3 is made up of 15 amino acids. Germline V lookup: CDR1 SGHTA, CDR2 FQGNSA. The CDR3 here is CASSPQGGLDEKLFF. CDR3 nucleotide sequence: TGTGCCAGCAGCCCCCAAGGGGGCCTCGATGAAAAACTGTTTTTT.

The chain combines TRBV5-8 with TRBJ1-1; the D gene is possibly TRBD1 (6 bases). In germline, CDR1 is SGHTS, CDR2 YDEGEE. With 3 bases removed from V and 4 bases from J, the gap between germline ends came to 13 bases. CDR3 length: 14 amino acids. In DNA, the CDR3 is TGTGCCAGCAGCTATGGGGGCATGATCACTGAAGCTTTCTTT. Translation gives CASSYGGMITEAFF.

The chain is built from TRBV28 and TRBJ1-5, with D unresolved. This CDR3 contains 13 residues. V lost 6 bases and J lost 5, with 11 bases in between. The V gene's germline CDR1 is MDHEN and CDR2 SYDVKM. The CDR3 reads CASSPPRDQPQHF. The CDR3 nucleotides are TGTGCCAGCAGCCCCCCGCGGGATCAGCCCCAGCATTTT.

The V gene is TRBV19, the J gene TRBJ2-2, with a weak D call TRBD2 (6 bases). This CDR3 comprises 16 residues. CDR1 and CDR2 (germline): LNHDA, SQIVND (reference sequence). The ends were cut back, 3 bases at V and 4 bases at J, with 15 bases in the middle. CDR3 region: CASSILAGRGTGELFF. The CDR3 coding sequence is TGTGCCAGTAGTATTCTGGCAGGGCGGGGCACCGGGGAGCTGTTTTTT. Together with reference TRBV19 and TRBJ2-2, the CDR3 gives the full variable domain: DGGITQSPKYLFRKEGQNVTLSCEQNLNHDAMYWYRQDPGQGLRLIYYSQIVNDFQKGDIAEGYSVSREKKESFPLTVTSAQKNPTAFYLCASSILAGRGTGELFFGEGSRLTVL.

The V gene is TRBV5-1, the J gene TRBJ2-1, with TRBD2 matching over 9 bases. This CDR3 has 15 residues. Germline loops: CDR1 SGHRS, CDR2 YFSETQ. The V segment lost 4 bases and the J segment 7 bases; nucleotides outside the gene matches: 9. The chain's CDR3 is CASSTRTSASNEQFF. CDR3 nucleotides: TGCGCCAGCAGCACTAGGACTAGCGCTTCGAATGAGCAGTTCTTC.

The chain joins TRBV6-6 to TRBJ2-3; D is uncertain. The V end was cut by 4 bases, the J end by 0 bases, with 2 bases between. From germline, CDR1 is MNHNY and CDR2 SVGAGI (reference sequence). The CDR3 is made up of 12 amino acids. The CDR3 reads CASSFSTDTQYF. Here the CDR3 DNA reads TGTGCCAGCAGTTTTAGCACAGATACGCAGTATTTT.

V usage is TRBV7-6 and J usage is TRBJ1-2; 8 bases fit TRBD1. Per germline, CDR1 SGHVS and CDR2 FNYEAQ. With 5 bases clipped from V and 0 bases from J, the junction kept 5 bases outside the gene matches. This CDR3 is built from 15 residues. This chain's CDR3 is CASSPGQGSNYGYTF. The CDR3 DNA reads TGTGCCAGCAGCCCAGGACAGGGTTCTAACTATGGCTACACCTTC.

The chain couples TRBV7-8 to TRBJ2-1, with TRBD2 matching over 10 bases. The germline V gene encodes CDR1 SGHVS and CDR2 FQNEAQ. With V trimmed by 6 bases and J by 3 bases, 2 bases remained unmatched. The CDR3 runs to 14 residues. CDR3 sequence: CASRLAGSYNEQFF. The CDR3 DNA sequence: TGTGCCAGCAGACTAGCGGGAAGCTACAATGAGCAGTTCTTC.

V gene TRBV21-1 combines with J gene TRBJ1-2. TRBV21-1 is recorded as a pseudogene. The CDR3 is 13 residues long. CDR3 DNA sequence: TGTGCCAGCAGCAAAGTTCCTGGCTATGGCTACACCTTC. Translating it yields CASSKVPGYGYTF.

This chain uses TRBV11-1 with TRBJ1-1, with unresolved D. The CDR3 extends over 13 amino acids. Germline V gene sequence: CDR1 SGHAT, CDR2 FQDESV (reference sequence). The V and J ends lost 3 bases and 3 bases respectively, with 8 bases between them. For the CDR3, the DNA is TGTGCCAGCAGCTTTGAATACTACACTGAAGCTTTCTTT. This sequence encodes CASSFEYYTEAFF.

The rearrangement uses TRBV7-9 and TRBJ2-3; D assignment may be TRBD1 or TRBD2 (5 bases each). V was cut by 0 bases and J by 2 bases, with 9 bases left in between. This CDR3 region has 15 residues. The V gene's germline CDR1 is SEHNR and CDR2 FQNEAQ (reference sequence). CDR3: CASSLAGTHTDTQYF. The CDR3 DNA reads TGTGCCAGCAGCTTAGCGGGGACCCACACAGATACGCAGTATTTT.

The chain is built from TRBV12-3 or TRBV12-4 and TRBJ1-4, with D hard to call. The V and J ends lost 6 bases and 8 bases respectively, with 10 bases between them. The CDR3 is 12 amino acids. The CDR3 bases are TGTGCCAGCAGCCCGGGTGGGGAAAAACTGTTTTTT. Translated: CASSPGGEKLFF.

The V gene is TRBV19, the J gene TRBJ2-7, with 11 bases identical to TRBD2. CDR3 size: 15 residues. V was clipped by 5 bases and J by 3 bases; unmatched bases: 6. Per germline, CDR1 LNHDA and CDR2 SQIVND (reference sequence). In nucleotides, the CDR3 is TGTGCCAGTAGTTCCCCGGGACTAGCGGACTACGAGCAGTACTTC. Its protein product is CASSSPGLADYEQYF.

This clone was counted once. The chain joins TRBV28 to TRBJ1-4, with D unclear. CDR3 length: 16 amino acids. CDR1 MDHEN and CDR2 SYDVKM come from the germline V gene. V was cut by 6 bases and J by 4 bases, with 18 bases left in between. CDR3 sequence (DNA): TGTGCCAGCAGCTCCCTTGGGGAAGGTCATAATGAAAAACTGTTTTTT. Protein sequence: CASSSLGEGHNEKLFF.

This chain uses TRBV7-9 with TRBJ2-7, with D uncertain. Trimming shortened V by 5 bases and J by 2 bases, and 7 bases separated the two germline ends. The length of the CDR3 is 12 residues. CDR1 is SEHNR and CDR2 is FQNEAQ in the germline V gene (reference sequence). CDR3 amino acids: CASSALTYEQYV. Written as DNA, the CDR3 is TGTGCCAGCAGCGCCCTAACCTACGAGCAGTACGTC.

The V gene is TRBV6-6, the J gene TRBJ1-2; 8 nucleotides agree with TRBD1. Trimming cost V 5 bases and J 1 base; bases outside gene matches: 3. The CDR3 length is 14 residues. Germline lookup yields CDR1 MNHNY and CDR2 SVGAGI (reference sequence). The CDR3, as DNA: TGTGCCAGCAGTCCAGGGGGCGGTAACTATGGCTACACCTTC. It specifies CASSPGGGNYGYTF.